This TCR beta chain was recorded in a study of cytomegalovirus exposure and HLA in healthy donors. Study details: The roughly 130 validation repertoires were reported in a later analysis to have been generated on the same platform as the roughly 720 first-cohort repertoires.

CDR3 length equals 14 residues. Germline loops: CDR1 SGHVS, CDR2 FNYEAQ. V was clipped by 5 bases and J by 4 bases, with 12 bases between them. Concerning this clone itself: Its antigen is unknown.

From the approximately 110-subject validation cohort, which was separate from the roughly 670-subject first cohort, the donors were drawn. Only in-frame clones appear in the TCRdb table, and some are missing; sequencing was by immunoSEQ multiplex PCR. The table records 250,000 to 350,000 clones, 88% of them present only once. Study-level results: Subsequent analysis of the 100 to 150 validation repertoires found a tendency for first-cohort TCR clusters to co-occur. The study put 160 or so TCR beta chains on its list as cytomegalovirus-associated.

The chain couples TRBV7-6 to TRBJ2-1; perhaps TRBD2 as D (6 bases). Sequencing used PBMCs. The clonotype originates from a man aged 30-40 years in good health and CMV-seronegative. CDR3 region: CASSLGRGYNEQFF. The CDR3 bases are TGTGCCAGCAGCCTCGGACGGGGGTACAATGAGCAGTTCTTC. The whole variable domain, remainder taken from reference TRBV7-6 and TRBJ2-1, is GAGVSQSPRYKVTKRGQDVALRCDPISGHVSLYWYRQALGQGPEFLTYFNYEAQQDKSGLPNDRFSAERPEGSISTLTIQRTEQRDSAMYRCASSLGRGYNEQFFGPGTRLTVL.